Given below is one T cell receptor (beta chain) in context. The data were obtained in a study of blood T cell repertoires in COVID-19. The CDR3 is 14 residues long. Germline-derived CDR1 and CDR2 are SGHTS and YDEGEE. Deletions cut 1 base from V and 5 bases from J, with 10 bases between. TCRdb's table, derived via immunoSEQ multiplex PCR, lists solely in-frame clones and lacks some. The sample lists about 130,000 clones, 75% to 90% occurring once. This receptor was identified in a woman of 80 years or more with COVID-19, enrolled during active disease. This rearrangement joins TRBV5-8 to TRBJ2-1, with D maybe TRBD1 (5 bases). Sequenced sample: peripheral blood. The CDR3 sequence is CASSLYGANNEQFF. The DNA for the CDR3 is TGTGCCAGCAGCTTGTATGGGGCTAACAATGAGCAGTTCTTC.